The 8 T cell receptor beta chains listed next were all sequenced from one sample in a study of T-cell reconstitution after alpha-beta-depleted transplantation in children. The TCRbeta library was prepared with unique molecular identifiers. Via MiXCR, TCRdb re-called the PCR reads, giving one row per CDR3 protein. Found here are around 400,000 distinct CDR3 sequences, under 13% of them singletons; the top ten hold 4.5% to 6%. The material sequenced was PBMCs from the stem cell graft donor, taken from the stem cell graft. The receptors were sampled from a human donor who donated a stem cell graft to a child with acute myeloid leukemia.

The rearrangement uses TRBV12-3 or TRBV12-4 and TRBJ2-1; no clear D gene. The CDR3 has 14 residues. Trimming took 5 bases from V and 6 from J, leaving 14 bases between them. The CDR3 coding sequence is TGTGCCAGCAGTCCACCTACCCGTCCCAATGAGCAGTTCTTC. Residues: CASSPPTRPNEQFF.

Concerning this clonotype: At one of its ends the junction is not consistent with the germline gene, which may arise from a read error. The chain employs TRBV6-5 and TRBJ1-5; no reliable D call. Germline V gene sequence: CDR1 MNHEY, CDR2 SVGAGI. The CDR3 is 16 residues long. The DNA for the CDR3 is TGTGCCAGCAGTTACCTTACTGCACAACCCGGCCAGCTCCAGCATTTT. It encodes CASSYLTAQPGQLQHF.

This sequence joins TRBV6-1 and TRBJ2-7; perhaps TRBD1 as D (5 bases). Trimming took 8 bases from V and 2 from J, leaving 16 bases between them. Germline V gene lookup returns CDR1 MNHNS and CDR2 SASEGT. The CDR3 runs to 14 residues. As DNA, the CDR3 is TGTGCCAGCCAGACAGACACGACGACCTACGAGCAGTACGTC. Translation: CASQTDTTTYEQYV.

This clonotype has at least ten counts. The chain couples TRBV29-1 to TRBJ2-1; TRBD2 is a possible D gene (6 bases). Trimming removed 5 bases from V and 5 bases from J, with 16 bases in between. The CDR3 is 14 residues long. Germline CDR1 and CDR2: SQVTM and ANQGSEA. CDR3 sequence (DNA): TGCAGCGTTTCACGGGGACTTGCAAACAATGAGCAGTTCTTC. This gives the protein CSVSRGLANNEQFF.

This rearrangement joins TRBV12-3 or TRBV12-4 to TRBJ2-3; TRBD1 matches 8 bases. Losses at the gene ends were 6 bases for V and 5 bases for J; bases not matched to a gene: 13. This CDR3 has 16 amino acids. The CDR3 protein is CASRLTGDTPKDTQYF. CDR3 nucleotide sequence: TGTGCCAGCAGATTGACAGGGGACACCCCCAAAGATACGCAGTATTTT.

The sample holds a few counts of this clonotype. This sequence joins TRBV12-3 or TRBV12-4 and TRBJ2-3; D not resolved. Between the trimmed V and J ends, which lost 5 bases and 5 bases, there was a span of 11 bases. This CDR3 region has 13 residues. CDR3 protein: CASSPIAGDTQYF. CDR3 DNA sequence: TGTGCCAGCAGTCCGATCGCAGGAGATACGCAGTATTTT.

This clonotype was seen a few times. The V gene is TRBV7-2, the J gene TRBJ2-7, with TRBD1 as a possible D gene (6 bases). Germline CDR1 and CDR2: SGHTA and FQGNSA. The CDR3 runs to 14 residues. The V gene lost 4 bases and the J gene lost 4 bases, with 14 bases spanning the gap. The CDR3 region is CASSSYQGQYEQYF. In DNA form, the CDR3 reads TGTGCCAGCAGCTCTTACCAGGGGCAATACGAGCAGTACTTC. Combining the CDR3 with reference TRBV7-2 and TRBJ2-7 gives the whole variable domain GAGVSQSPSNKVTEKGKDVELRCDPISGHTALYWYRQSLGQGLEFLIYFQGNSAPDKSGLPSDRFSAERTGGSVSTLTIQRTQQEDSAVYLCASSSYQGQYEQYFGPGTRLTVT.

This clonotype was detected a few times. The V gene is TRBV6-1, the J gene TRBJ2-1, with 10 bases fitting TRBD2. Germline V gives CDR1 MNHNS, CDR2 SASEGT. The length of the CDR3 is 14 residues. DNA of the CDR3: TGTGCTTCCAGCCCGGGACTAGCGTTTGCTGAGCAGTTCTTC. Protein product: CASSPGLAFAEQFF.